The rows below give T cell receptor beta chains drawn from one sample of a study of blood T cell repertoires in COVID-19. Generated by immunoSEQ multiplex PCR, the TCRdb table keeps only in-frame clones and is missing some. The sample has fewer than 250,000 clones, about 86% seen once; the top ten hold 3.5% to 4%. Sequencing input: PBMCs or T cells enriched from blood (not recorded which). The receptors were sampled from a woman aged 40 to 49 with acute COVID-19. Both conserved end residues are part of each CDR3. A D gene is named only where the DNA matches it firmly.

V	D	length	J	DNA	CDR3
TRBV7-2	NA	14	TRBJ2-2	TGTGCCACTACAGGGAATTGGGGCACCGGGGAGCTGTTTTTT	CATTGNWGTGELFF
TRBV15	TRBD1	16	TRBJ2-7	TGTGCCACCAGCCGTGGGGGGACAGGGCCCCCCTACGAGCAGTACTTC	CATSRGGTGPPYEQYF
TRBV27	NA	11	TRBJ2-4	TGTGCCAGCCAATACAGGAACATTCAGTACTTC	CASQYRNIQYF
TRBV7-8	TRBD2	15	TRBJ2-1	TGTGCCAGCAGCTTCATAAGCGGGAGGGACAATGAGCAGTTCTTC	CASSFISGRDNEQFF
TRBV3-1/TRBV3-2	NA	15	TRBJ1-1	TGTGCCAGCAGCCACTCGACAGGTCGCGGCACTGAAGCTTTCTTT	CASSHSTGRGTEAFF
TRBV5-1	NA	18	TRBJ1-3	TGCGCCAGCAGCGTACAGGGTACGACCGGTTCCGCTGGAAACACCATATATTTT	CASSVQGTTGSAGNTIYF
TRBV5-1	NA	14	TRBJ1-5	TGCGCCAGCAGCCGCGGCGAGTCGAATCAGCCCCAGCATTTT	CASSRGESNQPQHF
TRBV12-3/TRBV12-4	NA	13	TRBJ2-2	TGTGCCAGCAGTTTACTGAACACCGGGGAGCTGTTTTTT	CASSLLNTGELFF
TRBV2	NA	12	TRBJ2-3	TGTGCCACCGCGAGGGAGGCTAGTACGCAGTATTTT	CATAREASTQYF
TRBV5-6	NA	14	TRBJ1-2	TGTGCCAGCAGCTTGGCGGGGTTTCTCCTCGGCTACACCTTC	CASSLAGFLLGYTF
TRBV4-1	NA	16	TRBJ2-1	TGCGCCAGCAGCCATGCTAAGCGGTTTCCTTTGGATGAGCAGTTCTTC	CASSHAKRFPLDEQFF
TRBV10-3	NA	12	TRBJ2-7	TGTGCCATCAGTGGGACAAACTACGAGCAGTACTTC	CAISGTNYEQYF
TRBV6-1	TRBD1	17	TRBJ1-5	TGTGCCAGCAATGAGGACAGGGTTCTACTGGGGGATCAGCCCCAGCATTTT	CASNEDRVLLGDQPQHF
TRBV5-1	NA	14	TRBJ2-1	TGCGCCAGCAGCACGGCTAGCGCGAACAATGAGCAGTTCTTC	CASSTASANNEQFF
TRBV11-2	NA	12	TRBJ2-1	TGTGCCAGCAGCCGCAGCTACAATGAGCAGTTCTTC	CASSRSYNEQFF
TRBV4-2	NA	16	TRBJ1-4	TGTGCCAGCAGCCAAGGGAGGGCAGCAACTAATGAAAAACTGTTTTTT	CASSQGRAATNEKLFF
TRBV15	TRBD2	15	TRBJ2-5	TGTGCCACCAGCAGAGATCGGGCGGGAGGGGAGACCCAGTACTTC	CATSRDRAGGETQYF
TRBV11-2	TRBD2	17	TRBJ2-2	TGTGCCAGCAGCTTAGTGGCTAGCGGGAGGGGCTTGGGGGAGCTGTTTTTT	CASSLVASGRGLGELFF
TRBV28	TRBD1	15	TRBJ1-2	TGTGCCACGGGGGACAGGGGGCGAATACTATATGGCTACACCTTC	CATGDRGRILYGYTF
TRBV30	TRBD1	11	TRBJ1-2	TGTGCCTGGGACAGGGGGCCCCGCTACACCTTC	CAWDRGPRYTF
TRBV27	NA	15	TRBJ2-7	TGTGCCAGCAGTTTAAGAGAGACGGGTTCCTACGAGCAGTACTTC	CASSLRETGSYEQYF
TRBV19	NA	16	TRBJ1-5	TGTGCCAGTAGTATCAGTCACCGGGGGGTAAATCAGCCCCAGCATTTT	CASSISHRGVNQPQHF
TRBV28	TRBD1	16	TRBJ1-3	TGTGCCAGCACCCTCGGGCAGGGGGCAGAAGGAAACACCATATATTTT	CASTLGQGAEGNTIYF
TRBV12-3/TRBV12-4	TRBD1	13	TRBJ2-7	TGTGCCAGCACCGGGACAGGGGGCTACGAGCAGTACTTC	CASTGTGGYEQYF
TRBV6-5	TRBD1	14	TRBJ1-6	TGTGCCAGCAGTTACACGACAGGGGATTCACCCCTCCACTTT	CASSYTTGDSPLHF
TRBV28	NA	14	TRBJ2-7	TGTGCCAGCAGTTCCCTGGGGGGCTCCTACGAGCAGTACTTC	CASSSLGGSYEQYF
TRBV15	NA	14	TRBJ2-7	TGTGCCACCAGCAGAGATGCTACAGGCTACGAGCAGTACTTC	CATSRDATGYEQYF